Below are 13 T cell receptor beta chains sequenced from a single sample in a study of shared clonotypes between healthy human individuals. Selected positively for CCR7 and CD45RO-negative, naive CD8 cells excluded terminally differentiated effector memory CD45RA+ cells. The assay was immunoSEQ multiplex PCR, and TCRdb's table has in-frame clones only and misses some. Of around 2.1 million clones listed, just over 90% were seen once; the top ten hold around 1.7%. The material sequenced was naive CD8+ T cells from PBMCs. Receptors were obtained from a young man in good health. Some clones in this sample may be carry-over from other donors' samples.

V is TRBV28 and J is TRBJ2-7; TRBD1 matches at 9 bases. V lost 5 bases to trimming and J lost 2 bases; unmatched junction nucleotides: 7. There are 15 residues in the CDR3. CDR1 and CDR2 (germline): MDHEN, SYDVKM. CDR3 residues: CASSPMTGGAYEQYF. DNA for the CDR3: TGTGCCAGCAGTCCGATGACAGGGGGTGCCTACGAGCAGTACTTC.

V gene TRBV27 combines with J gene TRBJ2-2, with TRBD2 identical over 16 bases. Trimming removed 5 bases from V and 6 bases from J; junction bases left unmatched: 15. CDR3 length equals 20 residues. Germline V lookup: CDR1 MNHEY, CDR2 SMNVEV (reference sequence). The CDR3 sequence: CASSPRGTSGRAKGAGELFF. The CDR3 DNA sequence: TGTGCCAGCAGTCCAAGGGGGACTAGCGGGAGGGCTAAGGGGGCCGGGGAGCTGTTTTTT.

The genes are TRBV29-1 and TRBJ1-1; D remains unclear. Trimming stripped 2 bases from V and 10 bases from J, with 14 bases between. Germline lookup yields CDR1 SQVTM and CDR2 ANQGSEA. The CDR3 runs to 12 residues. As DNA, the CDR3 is TGCAGCGTTGAAATTGGGTCACCTGGAGCTTTCTTT. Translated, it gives CSVEIGSPGAFF.

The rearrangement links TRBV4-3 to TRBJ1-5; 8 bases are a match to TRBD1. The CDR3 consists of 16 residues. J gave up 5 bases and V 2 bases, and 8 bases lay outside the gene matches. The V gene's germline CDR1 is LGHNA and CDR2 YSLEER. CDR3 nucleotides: TGCGCCAGCAGCCAATCCGTCAGGACAGGGCATCAGCCCCAGCATTTT. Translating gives CASSQSVRTGHQPQHF.

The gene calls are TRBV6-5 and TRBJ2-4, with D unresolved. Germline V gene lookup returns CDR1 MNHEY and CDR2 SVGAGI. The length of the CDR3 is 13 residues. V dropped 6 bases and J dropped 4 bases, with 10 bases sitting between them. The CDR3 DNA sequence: TGTGCCAGCAGATTATCTCCAAAAAACATTCAGTACTTC. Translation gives CASRLSPKNIQYF.

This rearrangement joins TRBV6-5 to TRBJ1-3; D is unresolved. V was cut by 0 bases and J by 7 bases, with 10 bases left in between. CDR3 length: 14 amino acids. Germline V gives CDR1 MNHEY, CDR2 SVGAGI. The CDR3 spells CASSYSFQQNTIYF. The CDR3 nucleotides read TGTGCCAGCAGTTACTCGTTTCAGCAGAACACCATATATTTT.

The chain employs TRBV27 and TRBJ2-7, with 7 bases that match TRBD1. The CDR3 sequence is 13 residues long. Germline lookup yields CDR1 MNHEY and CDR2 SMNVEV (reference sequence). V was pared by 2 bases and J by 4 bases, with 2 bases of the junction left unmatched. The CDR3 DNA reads TGTGCCAGCAGTTTAGAGGACAGGTACGAGCAGTACTTC. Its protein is CASSLEDRYEQYF.

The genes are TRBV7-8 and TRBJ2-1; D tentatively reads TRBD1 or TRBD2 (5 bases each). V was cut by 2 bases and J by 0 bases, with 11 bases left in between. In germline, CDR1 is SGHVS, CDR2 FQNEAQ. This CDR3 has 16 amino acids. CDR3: CASSLRGVFSYNEQFF. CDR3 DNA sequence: TGTGCCAGCAGCTTAAGAGGGGTTTTCTCCTACAATGAGCAGTTCTTC.

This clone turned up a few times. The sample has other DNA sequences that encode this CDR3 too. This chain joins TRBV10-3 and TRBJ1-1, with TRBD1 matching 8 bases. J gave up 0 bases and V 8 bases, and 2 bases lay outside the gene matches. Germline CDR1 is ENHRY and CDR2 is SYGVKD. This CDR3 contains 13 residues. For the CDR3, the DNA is TGTGCCATCTCAGGGGGCCTGAACACTGAAGCTTTCTTT. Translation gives CAISGGLNTEAFF.

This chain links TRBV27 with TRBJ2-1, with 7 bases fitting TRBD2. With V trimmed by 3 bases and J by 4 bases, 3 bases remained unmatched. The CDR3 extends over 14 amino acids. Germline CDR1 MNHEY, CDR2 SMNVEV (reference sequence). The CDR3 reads CASSFQRGYNEQFF. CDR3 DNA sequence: TGTGCCAGCAGTTTCCAGCGGGGATACAATGAGCAGTTCTTC.

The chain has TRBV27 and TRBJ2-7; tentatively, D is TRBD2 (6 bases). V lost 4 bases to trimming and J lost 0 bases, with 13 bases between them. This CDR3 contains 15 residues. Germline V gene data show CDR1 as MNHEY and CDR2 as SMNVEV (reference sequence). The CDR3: CASSSRDGSSYEQYF. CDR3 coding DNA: TGTGCCAGCAGTTCTCGGGACGGGAGCTCCTACGAGCAGTACTTC.

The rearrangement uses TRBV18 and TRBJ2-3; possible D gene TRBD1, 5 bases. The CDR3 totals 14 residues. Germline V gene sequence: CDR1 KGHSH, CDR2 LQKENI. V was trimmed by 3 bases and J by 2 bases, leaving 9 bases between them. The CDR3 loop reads CASSPPDNTDTQYF. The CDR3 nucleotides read TGTGCCAGCTCACCTCCGGACAACACAGATACGCAGTATTTT.

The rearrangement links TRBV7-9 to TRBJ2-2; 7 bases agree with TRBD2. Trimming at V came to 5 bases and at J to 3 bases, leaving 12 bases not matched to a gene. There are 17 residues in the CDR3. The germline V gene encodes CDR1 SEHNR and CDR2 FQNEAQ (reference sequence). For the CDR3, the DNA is TGTGCCAGCAGCCCCCGACGGGCAGCGGGGTACACCGGGGAGCTGTTTTTT. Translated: CASSPRRAAGYTGELFF. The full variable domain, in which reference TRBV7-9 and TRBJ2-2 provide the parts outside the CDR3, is DTGVSQNPRHKITKRGQNVTFRCDPISEHNRLYWYRQTLGQGPEFLTYFQNEAQLEKSRLLSDRFSAERPKGSFSTLEIQRTEQGDSAMYLCASSPRRAAGYTGELFFGEGSRLTVL.